Each of the 24 T cell receptor beta chains below was sequenced from the same sample in a study of blood T cell repertoires in COVID-19. Assay used: immunoSEQ multiplex PCR; TCRdb lists only in-frame clones, some missing. The data show some 80,000 clones, with 80% to 90% seen just once and approximately 10% held by the top ten. Sequencing input: peripheral blood. These receptors were obtained from a man between 60 and 75 years old with COVID-19, enrolled during active disease.

This clone occurred a few times. This rearrangement joins TRBV9 to TRBJ2-1; 11 bases agree with TRBD2. The germline CDR1 and CDR2 sequences are SGDLS and YYNGEE. The CDR3 consists of 15 residues. V lost 4 bases to trimming and J lost 2 bases; unmatched junction nucleotides: 2. The chain's CDR3 is CASSSTSGAYNEQFF. CDR3 DNA: TGTGCCAGCAGCTCGACTAGCGGGGCCTACAATGAGCAGTTCTTC.

CDR3 residues: CASSWDRASTDTQYF. The CDR3, as DNA: TGCGCCAGCAGCTGGGACAGGGCCAGCACAGATACGCAGTATTTT. The chain couples TRBV5-1 to TRBJ2-3, with TRBD1 matching over 9 bases. CDR3 length: 15 amino acids. The germline gives CDR1 SGHRS, CDR2 YFSETQ. V shed 3 bases and J 0 bases; nucleotides not matched to a gene: 2.

The CDR3 spells CASTPLPGQGLQNEKLFF. The DNA of the CDR3 is TGTGCCAGCACCCCCCTCCCGGGACAGGGTCTTCAAAATGAAAAACTGTTTTTT. The chain is built from TRBV9 and TRBJ1-4; 9 bases map to TRBD1. The germline V gene has CDR1 SGDLS and CDR2 YYNGEE. V lost 6 bases, J lost 5 bases, and 17 bases stayed unmatched. CDR3 length equals 18 residues.

This chain uses TRBV3-1 (or the pseudogene TRBV3-2) with TRBJ2-7; possibly TRBD2 for D (7 bases). The CDR3 contains 18 residues. The ends were cut back, 4 bases at V and 6 bases at J, with 28 bases in the middle. Germline values: CDR1 LGHDT, CDR2 YNNKEL (reference sequence). CDR3 sequence (DNA): TGTGCCAGCAGCCCCTGGGGGCAGGCGGGAGTCGTTCTCCCCGAGCAGTACTTC. Its translation is CASSPWGQAGVVLPEQYF.

This clone was observed a single time. CDR3 in DNA: TGTGCCAGTAGTATCTATATTTTACAGGTCAATGAGCAGTTCTTC. Translating it yields CASSIYILQVNEQFF. The chain has TRBV19 and TRBJ2-1; D might be TRBD1 (5 bases). The CDR3 loop spans 15 amino acids. With 3 bases removed from V and 6 bases from J, the gap between germline ends came to 15 bases. The V gene's germline CDR1 is LNHDA and CDR2 SQIVND (reference sequence).

The V gene is TRBV20-1, the J gene TRBJ2-7; 9 bases match TRBD2. The ends lost 3 bases at V and 1 base at J; junction bases unmatched: 13. Per the germline V gene, CDR1 is DFQATT and CDR2 is SNEGSKA (reference sequence). There are 17 residues in the CDR3. This chain's CDR3 is CSASRLAGSERSYEQYF. CDR3 DNA sequence: TGCAGTGCTAGTAGGCTAGCGGGGAGCGAGCGGTCCTACGAGCAGTACTTC.

In nucleotides, the CDR3 is TGTGCCAGCAGTTTTATACAGGGAAACACCATATATTTT. This gives the protein CASSFIQGNTIYF. The chain couples TRBV12-3 or TRBV12-4 to TRBJ1-3; D gene ambiguous. The CDR3 spans 13 residues. Trimming took off 3 bases at V and 4 bases at J, with 7 bases between the two ends.

In this sample, this clone turned up a few times. The chain carries TRBV24-1 and TRBJ2-3; 9 positions match TRBD2. The CDR3 sequence is 19 residues long. J lost 0 bases, V lost 0 bases, and 9 bases had no gene match. Germline V CDR1 and CDR2: KGHDR, SFDVKD. The CDR3 reads CATSDLVAASGISTDTQYF. The CDR3 nucleotides are TGTGCCACCAGTGATTTGGTGGCGGCTAGCGGGATCAGCACAGATACGCAGTATTTT.

This chain uses TRBV18 with TRBJ2-2; TRBD2 agrees at 8 bases. This CDR3 spans 14 amino acids. V trimming: 0 bases; J trimming: 9 bases; junction bases outside the gene matches: 3. Looked up from germline, CDR1 is KGHSH and CDR2 is LQKENI. In DNA form, the CDR3 reads TGTGCCAGCTCACCACCTAGCGGGATAAGGGAGCTGTTTTTT. Translation: CASSPPSGIRELFF.

This clone was counted a few times. V and J are TRBV6-2 or TRBV6-3 and TRBJ1-1; weak D call: TRBD1 (5 bases). Germline V gene sequence: CDR1 MNHEY, CDR2 SVGEGT. This CDR3 contains 13 residues. Trimming left V 6 bases short and J 3 bases short, with 11 bases between. CDR3 in amino acids: CASSPAGDTEAFF. The CDR3 DNA sequence: TGTGCCAGCAGCCCGGCGGGGGACACTGAAGCTTTCTTT.

The chain couples TRBV23-1 to TRBJ2-1, with D possibly being TRBD1 (6 bases). TRBV23-1 is treated as an ORF (open reading frame) with a function not yet certain. V lost 4 bases and J 4 bases, leaving 14 bases between the germline ends. The CDR3 is 15 residues long. The CDR3 nucleotides are TGCGCCAGCAGTCGCAGACGAGGGGGTTACAATGAGCAGTTCTTC. As protein: CASSRRRGGYNEQFF.

The chain combines TRBV10-3 with TRBJ1-2, with 10 positions matching TRBD1. The CDR3 contains 14 residues. The V and J ends lost 7 bases and 8 bases, in that order; junction bases with no gene match: 10. CDR1 and CDR2 (germline): ENHRY, SYGVKD. The CDR3 loop is CAITSGTGARGYTF. CDR3 bases: TGTGCCATCACCTCCGGGACAGGGGCCCGCGGCTACACCTTC.

The chain links TRBV14 to TRBJ1-1, with TRBD1 matching 10 bases. The germline V gene has CDR1 SGHDN and CDR2 FVKESK. V trimming: 4 bases; J trimming: 3 bases; junction bases outside the gene matches: 2. CDR3 length equals 14 residues. CDR3 loop: CASSRGTGDTEAFF. Written as DNA, the CDR3 is TGTGCCAGCAGCCGAGGGACAGGGGACACTGAAGCTTTCTTT.

This clone was seen a few times. The chain links TRBV7-6 to TRBJ2-2; 9 nucleotides agree with TRBD2. Germline lookup yields CDR1 SGHVS and CDR2 FNYEAQ. The CDR3 length is 15 residues. Trimming took 5 bases from V and 8 from J; bases not matched to a gene: 9. The CDR3 reads CASSHPTSGMGELFF. As DNA, the CDR3 is TGTGCCAGCAGCCACCCGACTAGCGGAATGGGGGAGCTGTTTTTT.

V and J are TRBV10-1 and TRBJ2-1; 16 bases align to TRBD2. The V and J ends lost 3 bases and 15 bases, in that order; junction bases with no gene match: 8. CDR3 length: 15 amino acids. Germline V gives CDR1 WNHNN, CDR2 SYGVQD (reference sequence). The CDR3 coding sequence is TGCGCCAGCAGTGACATGGGACTAGCGGGAGGGCGGACGTTCTTC. It yields the protein CASSDMGLAGGRTFF.

The chain recombines TRBV27 with TRBJ2-1, with 14 bases matching TRBD2. There are 17 residues in the CDR3. The V and J ends lost 1 base and 9 bases, in that order; junction bases with no gene match: 8. Germline CDR1 reads MNHEY; CDR2 reads SMNVEV (reference sequence). Here the CDR3 DNA reads TGTGCCAGCAGTTTATGGGGACTAGCGGGAGCATTTGGTGAGCAGTTCTTC. Amino acids: CASSLWGLAGAFGEQFF.

V gene TRBV28 combines with J gene TRBJ1-4, with D possibly being TRBD1 (5 bases). The length of the CDR3 is 14 residues. In germline, CDR1 is MDHEN, CDR2 SYDVKM. V was pared by 7 bases and J by 10 bases, with 19 bases between. The CDR3 DNA sequence: TGTGCCAGCACCCCCTCACGGGGGGAAGGAAAACTGTTTTTT. Translation gives CASTPSRGEGKLFF.

The chain recombines TRBV6-1 with TRBJ1-5; TRBD1 matches 9 bases. CDR1 MNHNS and CDR2 SASEGT come from the germline V gene. With 3 bases clipped from V and 5 bases from J, the junction kept 5 bases outside the gene matches. The CDR3 consists of 15 residues. CDR3 sequence (DNA): TGTGCCAGCAGTGATAACAGGGGGCAACATCAGCCCCAGCATTTT. It yields the protein CASSDNRGQHQPQHF.

The genes are TRBV9 and TRBJ1-2; 8 positions agree with TRBD1. This CDR3 comprises 14 residues. V was clipped by 3 bases and J by 7 bases; unmatched bases: 8. Germline-derived CDR1 and CDR2 are SGDLS and YYNGEE. The CDR3 spells CASSEMDRVGGYTF. The CDR3 nucleotides read TGTGCCAGCAGCGAGATGGACAGGGTCGGTGGCTACACCTTC.

This clone occurred once. This chain links TRBV7-9 with TRBJ1-1, with D possibly matching TRBD1 (5 bases). In germline, CDR1 is SEHNR, CDR2 FQNEAQ (reference sequence). Trimming stripped 5 bases from V and 3 bases from J, with 10 bases between. The CDR3 is made up of 13 amino acids. As DNA, the CDR3 is TGTGCCAGCAGCCTAGACAGCTACACTGAAGCTTTCTTT. The encoded protein is CASSLDSYTEAFF.

V is TRBV18 and J is TRBJ1-6; 7 nucleotides match TRBD1. Trimming removed 1 base from V and 5 bases from J; junction bases left unmatched: 5. CDR3 length: 16 residues. Germline lookup yields CDR1 KGHSH and CDR2 LQKENI. Here the CDR3 reads CASSPQGAGNNSPLHF. The CDR3 nucleotides are TGTGCCAGCTCACCACAGGGGGCAGGAAATAATTCACCCCTCCACTTT.

The chain carries TRBV28 and TRBJ1-2; TRBD1 aligns across 7 bases. CDR3 length equals 15 residues. Germline CDR1 MDHEN, CDR2 SYDVKM. After removal of 4 bases from V and 7 bases from J, the junction contained 12 bases not matched to a gene. This chain's CDR3 is CASSSSAGTVRGYTF. The CDR3 DNA reads TGTGCCAGCAGTTCCTCCGCGGGGACAGTCCGTGGCTACACCTTC.

This chain connects TRBV9 to TRBJ1-2; D is uncertain. Trimming took off 0 bases at V and 8 bases at J, with 11 bases between the two ends. There are 13 residues in the CDR3. Germline V gene lookup returns CDR1 SGDLS and CDR2 YYNGEE. For the CDR3, the DNA is TGTGCCAGCAGCGTAGAGTTCAGGTCCGGCTACACCTTC. Its protein is CASSVEFRSGYTF.

The rearrangement links TRBV6-6 to TRBJ2-2; D is undetermined. CDR3 size: 14 residues. Germline CDR1 reads MNHNY; CDR2 reads SVGAGI (reference sequence). V was pared by 7 bases and J by 0 bases, with 9 bases between. The CDR3 sequence is CASKEMTNTGELFF. The CDR3 DNA is TGTGCCAGCAAGGAGATGACGAACACCGGGGAGCTGTTTTTT.